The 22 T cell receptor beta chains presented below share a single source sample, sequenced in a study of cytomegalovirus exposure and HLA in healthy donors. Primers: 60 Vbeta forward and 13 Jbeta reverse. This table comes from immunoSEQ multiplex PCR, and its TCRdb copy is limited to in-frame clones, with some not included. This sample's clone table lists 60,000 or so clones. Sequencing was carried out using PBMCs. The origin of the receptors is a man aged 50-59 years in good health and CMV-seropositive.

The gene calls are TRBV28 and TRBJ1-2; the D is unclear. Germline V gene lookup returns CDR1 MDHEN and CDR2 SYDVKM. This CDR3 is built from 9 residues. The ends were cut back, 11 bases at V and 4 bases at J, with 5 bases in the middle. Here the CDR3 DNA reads TGTGCCGCGGGCTATGGCTACACCTTC. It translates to CAAGYGYTF.

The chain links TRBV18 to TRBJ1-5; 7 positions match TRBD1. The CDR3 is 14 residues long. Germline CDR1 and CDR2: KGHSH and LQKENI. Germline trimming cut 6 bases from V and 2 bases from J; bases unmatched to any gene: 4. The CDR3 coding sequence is TGTGCCAGCTCCGGGACAGTCGGCAATCAGCCCCAGCATTTT. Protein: CASSGTVGNQPQHF.

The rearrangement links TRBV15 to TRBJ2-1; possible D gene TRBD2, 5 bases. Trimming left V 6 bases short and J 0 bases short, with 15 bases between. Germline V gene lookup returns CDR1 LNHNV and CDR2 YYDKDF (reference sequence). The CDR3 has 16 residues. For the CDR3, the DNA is TGTGCCACCAGGATGGACTGGTCTTCCTCCTACAATGAGCAGTTCTTC. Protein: CATRMDWSSSYNEQFF.

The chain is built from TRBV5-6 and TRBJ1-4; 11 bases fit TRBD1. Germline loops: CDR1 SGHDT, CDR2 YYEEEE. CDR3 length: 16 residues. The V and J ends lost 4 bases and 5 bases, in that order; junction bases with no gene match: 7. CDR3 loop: CASSRDRGRENEKLFF. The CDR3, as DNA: TGTGCCAGCAGCCGGGACAGGGGGAGAGAAAATGAAAAACTGTTTTTT.

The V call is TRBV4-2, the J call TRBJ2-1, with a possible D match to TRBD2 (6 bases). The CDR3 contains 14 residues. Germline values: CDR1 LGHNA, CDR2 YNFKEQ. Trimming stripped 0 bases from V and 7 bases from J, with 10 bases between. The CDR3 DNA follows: TGTGCCAGCAGCCAAGAATGGCTAGCGAATGAGCAGTTCTTC. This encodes CASSQEWLANEQFF.

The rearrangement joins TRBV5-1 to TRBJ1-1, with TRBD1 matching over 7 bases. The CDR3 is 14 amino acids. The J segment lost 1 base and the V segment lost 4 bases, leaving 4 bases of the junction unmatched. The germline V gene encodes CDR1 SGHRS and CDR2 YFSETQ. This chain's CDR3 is CASSLRTGNTEAFF. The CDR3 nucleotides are TGCGCCAGCAGCCTTCGGACAGGGAACACTGAAGCTTTCTTT. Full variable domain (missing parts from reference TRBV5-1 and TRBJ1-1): KAGVTQTPRYLIKTRGQQVTLSCSPISGHRSVSWYQQTPGQGLQFLFEYFSETQRNKGNFPGRFSGRQFSNSRSEMNVSTLELGDSALYLCASSLRTGNTEAFFGQGTRLTVV.

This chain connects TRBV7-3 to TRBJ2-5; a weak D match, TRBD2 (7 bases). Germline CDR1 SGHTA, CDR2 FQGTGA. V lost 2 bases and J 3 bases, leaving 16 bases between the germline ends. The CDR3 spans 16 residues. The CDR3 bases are TGTGCCAGCAGCTTACGGTCGGGGGGCGGGAAAGAGACCCAGTACTTC. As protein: CASSLRSGGGKETQYF.

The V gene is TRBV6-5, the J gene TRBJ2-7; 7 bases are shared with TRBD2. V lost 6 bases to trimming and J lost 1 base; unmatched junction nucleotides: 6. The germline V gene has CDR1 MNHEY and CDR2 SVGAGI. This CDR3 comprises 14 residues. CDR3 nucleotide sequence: TGTGCCAGCAGATCCGGCGGGGGTTCCTACGAGCAGTACTTC. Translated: CASRSGGGSYEQYF.

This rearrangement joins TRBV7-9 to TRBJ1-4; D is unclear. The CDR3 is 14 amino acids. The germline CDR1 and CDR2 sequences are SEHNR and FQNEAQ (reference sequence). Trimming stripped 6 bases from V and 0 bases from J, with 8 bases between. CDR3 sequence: CASSPGATNEKLFF. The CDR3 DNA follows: TGTGCCAGCAGTCCCGGGGCAACTAATGAAAAACTGTTTTTT.

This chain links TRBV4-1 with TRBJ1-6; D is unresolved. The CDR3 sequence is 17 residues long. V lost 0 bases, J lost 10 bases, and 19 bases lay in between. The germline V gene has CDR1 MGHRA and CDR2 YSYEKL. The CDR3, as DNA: TGCGCCAGCAGCCAAGATAGTCGGGTCCAGCGGGGATCACCCCTCCACTTT. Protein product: CASSQDSRVQRGSPLHF.

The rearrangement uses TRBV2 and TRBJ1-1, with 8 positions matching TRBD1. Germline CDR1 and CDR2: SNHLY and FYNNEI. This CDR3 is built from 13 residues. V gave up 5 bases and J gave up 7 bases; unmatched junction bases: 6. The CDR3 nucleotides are TGTGCCAGCAGTCCTGGGGGACAGGTTGAAGCTTTCTTT. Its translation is CASSPGGQVEAFF.

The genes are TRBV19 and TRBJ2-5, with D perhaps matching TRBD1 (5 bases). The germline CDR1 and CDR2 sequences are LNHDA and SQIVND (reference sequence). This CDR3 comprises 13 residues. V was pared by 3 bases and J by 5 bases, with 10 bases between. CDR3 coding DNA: TGTGCCAGTAGTATGAACCAGGGTGAGACCCAGTACTTC. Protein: CASSMNQGETQYF.

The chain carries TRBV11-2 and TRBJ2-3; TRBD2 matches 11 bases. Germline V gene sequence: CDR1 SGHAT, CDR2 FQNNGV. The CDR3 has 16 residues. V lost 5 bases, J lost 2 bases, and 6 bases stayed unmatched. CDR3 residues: CASSPRTSGHTDTQYF. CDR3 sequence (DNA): TGTGCCAGCAGCCCCAGGACTAGCGGGCACACAGATACGCAGTATTTT.

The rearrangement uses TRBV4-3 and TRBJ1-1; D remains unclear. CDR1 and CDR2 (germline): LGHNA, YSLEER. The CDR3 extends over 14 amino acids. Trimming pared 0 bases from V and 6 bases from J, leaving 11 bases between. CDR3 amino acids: CASSQDRVQAEAFF. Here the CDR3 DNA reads TGCGCCAGCAGCCAAGATCGCGTTCAGGCTGAAGCTTTCTTT.

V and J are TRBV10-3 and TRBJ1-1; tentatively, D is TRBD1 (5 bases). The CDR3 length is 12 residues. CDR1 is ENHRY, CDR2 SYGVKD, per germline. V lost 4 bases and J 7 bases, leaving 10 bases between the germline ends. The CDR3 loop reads CAISAGTGEAFF. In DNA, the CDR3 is TGTGCCATCAGTGCCGGAACAGGTGAAGCTTTCTTT.

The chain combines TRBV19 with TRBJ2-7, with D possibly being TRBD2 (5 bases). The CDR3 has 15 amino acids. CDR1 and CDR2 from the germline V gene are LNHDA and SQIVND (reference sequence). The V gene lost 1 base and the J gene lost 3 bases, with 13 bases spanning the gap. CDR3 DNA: TGTGCCAGTAGTATAGTCGAGGGATTGAACTACGAGCAGTACTTC. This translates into CASSIVEGLNYEQYF.

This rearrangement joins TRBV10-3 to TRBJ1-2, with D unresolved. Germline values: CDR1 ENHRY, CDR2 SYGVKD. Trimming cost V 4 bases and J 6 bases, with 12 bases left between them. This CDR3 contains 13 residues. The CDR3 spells CAISVAGEDGYTF. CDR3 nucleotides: TGTGCCATCAGTGTTGCCGGCGAGGATGGCTACACCTTC.

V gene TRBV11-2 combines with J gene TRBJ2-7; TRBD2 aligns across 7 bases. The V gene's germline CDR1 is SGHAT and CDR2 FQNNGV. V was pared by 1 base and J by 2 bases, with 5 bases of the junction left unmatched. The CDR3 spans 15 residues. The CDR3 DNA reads TGTGCCAGCAGCTTAGTGGGGGGGACGGCCTACGAGCAGTACTTC. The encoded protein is CASSLVGGTAYEQYF.

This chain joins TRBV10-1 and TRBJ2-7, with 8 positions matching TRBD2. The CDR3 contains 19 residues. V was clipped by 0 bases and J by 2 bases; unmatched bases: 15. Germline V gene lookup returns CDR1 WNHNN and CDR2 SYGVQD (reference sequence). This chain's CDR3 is CASSESVFRGGNLTYEQYF. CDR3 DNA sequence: TGCGCCAGCAGTGAGTCAGTCTTCCGGGGGGGGAACCTTACCTACGAGCAGTACTTC.

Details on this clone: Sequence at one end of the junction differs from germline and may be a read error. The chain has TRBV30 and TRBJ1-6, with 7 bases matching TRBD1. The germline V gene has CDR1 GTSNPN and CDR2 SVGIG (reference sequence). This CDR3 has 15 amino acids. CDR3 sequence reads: CAGSVGGAYNSPLHF. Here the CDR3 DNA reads TGTGCCGGGAGTGTAGGGGGCGCGTATAATTCACCCCTCCACTTT.

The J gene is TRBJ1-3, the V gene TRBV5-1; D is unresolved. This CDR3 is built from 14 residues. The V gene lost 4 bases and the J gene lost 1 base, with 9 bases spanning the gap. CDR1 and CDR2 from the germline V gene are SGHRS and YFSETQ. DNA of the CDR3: TGCGCCAGCAGCCGGTTGGAGTCTGGAAACACCATATATTTT. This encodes CASSRLESGNTIYF.

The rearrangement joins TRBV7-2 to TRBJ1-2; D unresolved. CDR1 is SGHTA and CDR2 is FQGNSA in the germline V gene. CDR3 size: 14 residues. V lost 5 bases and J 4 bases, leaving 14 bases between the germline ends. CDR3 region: CASSKSRGPYGYTF. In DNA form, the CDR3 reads TGTGCCAGCAGCAAGTCCCGGGGTCCCTATGGCTACACCTTC.